The clone carrying this TCR beta chain was seen only a few times. The CDR3 length is 13 residues. Trimming took off 7 bases at V and 5 bases at J, with 14 bases between the two ends. Germline V gene lookup returns CDR1 LNHDA and CDR2 SQIVND (reference sequence). This specimen comes from a study of beta chain features in type 1 diabetes. What was sequenced were expressed TCRB transcripts, since all of the isolated RNA had been reverse transcribed. The protocol was immunoSEQ multiplex PCR, while the TCRdb copy is restricted to in-frame clones and leaves out a portion. The sample lists around 300,000 clones, around 15% occurring once.

The V and J genes are TRBV19 and TRBJ2-5; TRBD2 is a possible D gene (6 bases). Sequencing used central memory CD4+ T cells from blood. The receptor was derived from a man aged 30 to 45 in good health. The CDR3 loop is CASTDGGYETQYF. The CDR3 DNA sequence: TGTGCCAGTACCGATGGAGGGTATGAGACCCAGTACTTC.